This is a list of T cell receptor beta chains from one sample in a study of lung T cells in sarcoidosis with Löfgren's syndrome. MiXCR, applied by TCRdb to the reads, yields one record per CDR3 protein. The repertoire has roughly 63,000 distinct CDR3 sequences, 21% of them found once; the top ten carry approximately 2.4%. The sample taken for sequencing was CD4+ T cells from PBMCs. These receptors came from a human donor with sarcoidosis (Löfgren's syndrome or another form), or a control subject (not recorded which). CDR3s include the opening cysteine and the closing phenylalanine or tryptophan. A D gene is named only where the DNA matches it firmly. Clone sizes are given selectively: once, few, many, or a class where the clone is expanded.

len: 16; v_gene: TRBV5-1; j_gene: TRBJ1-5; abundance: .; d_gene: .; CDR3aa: CASSLGGGNSNQPQHF; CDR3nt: TGTGCCAGCAGCTTGGGAGGTGGGAATAGCAATCAGCCCCAGCATTTT
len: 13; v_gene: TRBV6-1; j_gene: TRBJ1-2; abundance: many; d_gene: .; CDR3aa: CASRADRTYGYTF; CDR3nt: TGTGCCAGCCGGGCCGATCGGACGTACGGCTACACCTTC
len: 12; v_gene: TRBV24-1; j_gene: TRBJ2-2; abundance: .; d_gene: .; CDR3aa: CATTTNTGELFF; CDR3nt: TGTGCCACCACCACGAACACCGGGGAGCTGTTTTTT
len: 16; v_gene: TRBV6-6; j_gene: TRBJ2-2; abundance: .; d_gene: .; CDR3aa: CASSYRTTSSTGELFF; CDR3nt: TGTGCCAGCAGTTACCGGACAACCTCCAGCACCGGGGAGCTGTTTTTT
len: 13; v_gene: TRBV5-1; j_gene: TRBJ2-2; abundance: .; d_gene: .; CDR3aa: CASSLGPTGELFF; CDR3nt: TGCGCCAGCAGCCTAGGACCGACCGGGGAGCTGTTTTTT
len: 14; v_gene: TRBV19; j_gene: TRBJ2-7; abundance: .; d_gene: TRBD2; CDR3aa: CASRLALSSYEQYF; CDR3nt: TGTGCCAGTAGACTAGCGCTTAGCTCCTACGAGCAGTACTTC
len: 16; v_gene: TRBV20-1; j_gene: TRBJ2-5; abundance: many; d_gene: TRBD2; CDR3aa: CSASFGSGALQETQYF; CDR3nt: TGCAGTGCTAGTTTCGGTAGCGGGGCCTTACAAGAGACCCAGTACTTC
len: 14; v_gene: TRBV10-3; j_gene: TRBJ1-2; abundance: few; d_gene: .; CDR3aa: CAISPSEGVIGYTF; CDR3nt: TGTGCCATCAGCCCGTCGGAGGGGGTAATAGGCTACACCTTC
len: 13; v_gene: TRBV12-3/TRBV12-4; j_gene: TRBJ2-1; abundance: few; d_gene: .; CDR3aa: CASSSGPYNEQFF; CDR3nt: TGTGCCAGCAGCTCCGGGCCCTACAATGAGCAGTTCTTC
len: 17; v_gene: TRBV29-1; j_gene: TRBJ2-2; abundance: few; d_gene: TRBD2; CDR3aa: CSATGLAGVTATGELFF; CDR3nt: TGCAGCGCTACCGGGCTAGCGGGAGTTACAGCGACCGGGGAGCTGTTTTTT
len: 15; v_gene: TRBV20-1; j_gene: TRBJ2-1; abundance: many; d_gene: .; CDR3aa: CSASTVGTLYNEQFF; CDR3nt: TGCAGTGCATCCACGGTGGGGACTCTCTACAATGAGCAGTTCTTC
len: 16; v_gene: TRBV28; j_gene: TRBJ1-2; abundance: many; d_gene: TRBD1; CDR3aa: CASSLTQGGELDGYTF; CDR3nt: TGTGCCAGCAGTCTCACCCAGGGGGGAGAATTGGATGGCTACACCTTC
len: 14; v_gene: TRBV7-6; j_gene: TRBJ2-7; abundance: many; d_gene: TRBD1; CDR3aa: CASRLGQGVGEQYF; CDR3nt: TGTGCCAGCAGACTAGGACAGGGGGTCGGCGAGCAGTACTTC
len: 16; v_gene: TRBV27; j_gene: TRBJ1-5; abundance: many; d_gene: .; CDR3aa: CASRTGGGVRNQPQHF; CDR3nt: TGTGCCAGCAGAACGGGGGGAGGGGTCCGGAATCAGCCCCAGCATTTT
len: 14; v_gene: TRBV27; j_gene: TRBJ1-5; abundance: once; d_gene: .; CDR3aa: CASSSKELNQPQHF; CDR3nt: TGTGCCAGCAGTTCCAAGGAACTCAATCAGCCCCAGCATTTT
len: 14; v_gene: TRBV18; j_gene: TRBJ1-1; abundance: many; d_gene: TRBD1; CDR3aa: CASSPRGRDTEAFF; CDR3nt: TGTGCCAGCTCGCCCAGGGGGCGGGACACTGAAGCTTTCTTT
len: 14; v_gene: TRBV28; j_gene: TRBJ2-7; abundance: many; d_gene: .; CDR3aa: CASSNYGSSYEQYF; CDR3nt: TGTGCCAGCAGCAACTACGGGAGCTCCTACGAGCAGTACTTC
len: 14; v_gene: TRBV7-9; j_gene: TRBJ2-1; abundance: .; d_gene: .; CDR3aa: CASSLFVVGNEQFF; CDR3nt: TGTGCCAGCAGTCTCTTTGTTGTGGGCAATGAGCAGTTCTTC